The T cell receptor (beta chain) described here comes from a study of cytomegalovirus exposure and HLA in healthy donors. Everyone who donated was a healthy bone marrow donor. Note on this clone: As yet, its antigen is unknown.

Findings of the study overall: V- and J-gene trimming in TCR beta was tied to a missense DCLRE1C variant by an analysis performed later.

This PCR relied on a set of 60 Vbeta primers and 13 Jbeta primers. TCRdb's table, derived via immunoSEQ multiplex PCR, lists solely in-frame clones and lacks some. This sample yields about 160,000 clones, of which approximately 80% are seen a single time; about 1.4% belongs to the top ten. This receptor was obtained from a woman between 18 and 30 years old in good health and CMV-seronegative. The sequenced sample consisted of PBMCs.

CDR3 protein: CASSDRTGTNQPQHF. CDR3 nucleotide sequence: TGTGCCAGCAGTGATAGGACAGGGACCAATCAGCCCCAGCATTTT. This chain joins TRBV2 and TRBJ1-5; 8 bases align to TRBD1. After removal of 3 bases from V and 3 bases from J, the junction contained 4 bases not matched to a gene. Germline-derived CDR1 and CDR2 are SNHLY and FYNNEI. The CDR3 totals 15 residues.